This TCR beta chain was observed in a study of blood T cell repertoires in COVID-19 (dated by TCRdb to 2018 to 2020). Concerning the study at large: Collaborator samples came from the United States, Italy and Spain and covered acute and convalescent phases of COVID-19. The prospective study material was composed of cDNA or gDNA derived from T cells, B-cell-depleted T cells, or PBMCs. Subjects who had been exposed to COVID-19, were actively infected with it, or had recovered from it provided the deeply sampled blood TCRbeta repertoires that made up the dataset. A freely available public database, intended as a resource for researchers studying the immune response to SARS-CoV-2, is where the repertoires were released. Samples came from the ongoing ImmuneRACE study (first 160 participants) plus 1,254 subjects from 6 global collaborators. The sample metadata nearly always contained a de-identified subject ID, COVID-19 status, age in years and sex. Where available, HLA class I and class II types were obtained from metadata supplied by the sample provider rather than from assay-based typing. Here is what the overall study found, with its caveats: How much clinical and demographic metadata was included differed by source and by participant, and the metadata was provided uncurated.

Trimming at the junction amounts to 5 bases on V and 5 bases on J, and the germline ends lie 10 bases apart. The CDR3 spans 12 residues, from the cysteine through the phenylalanine. Kept here is only the CDR3 DNA, which spans 36 bases and is read in frame from base 1. CDR1 and CDR2, per the germline V gene, are MDHEN and SYDVKM. TCRbeta CDR3 regions were amplified from genomic DNA by means of the immunoSEQ Assay, a bias-controlled multiplex PCR. In the source study's methods: The number of nucleated cells in each sample was estimated by amplification of reference gene primers within the assay. Sequence reads were collapsed and filtered to measure the absolute abundance of every unique TCRbeta CDR3 rearrangement. For each sample, productive Simpson clonality was calculated by taking the square root of Simpson's diversity index across productive rearrangements. The clones in this table, taken by TCRdb from immuneACCESS, are in-frame only. Not every clone is retained; where verified, under half of the shortfall comes from an unresolved V gene, and the cause of the rest is unknown. The V and J calls and clone size are taken from that table; D and trimming were inferred from the DNA. Here the sample has about 250,000 clones; about 87% occur a single time. In total, the top ten clones hold approximately 3% of the sample.

Enrolling through a virtual design, the prospective study's participants ranged in age from roughly 18 to 90 years and lived across roughly 24 United States geographic areas. In the prospective study, participants were assigned to cohorts based on the clinical history participants reported in a screening survey and a study questionnaire. Recovered participants in ImmuneRACE Cohort 3 were defined by two consecutive negative NP/OP PCR tests, clearance by a healthcare professional, or resolution of symptoms. Mobile phlebotomists in the prospective study collected whole blood, serum and a nasopharyngeal or oropharyngeal swab from every participant. Participants in the prospective study had the option to provide additional blood draws and questionnaires over an approximately 2-month period. Blood samples from the prospective study were shipped frozen or at room temperature prior to DNA extraction. Points on this clone: This receptor's antigen is unknown. The record has no base qualities; no much larger clone is one base away.

The V gene is TRBV28 and the J gene is TRBJ2-7; the D gene remains uncertain. The sample was PBMCs or T cells enriched from blood (not recorded which). The receptor comes from a woman aged 45 to 65 who had recovered from COVID-19. The encoded CDR3 is CASSLTLHEQYF. The bases are TGTGCCAGCAGTCTGACACTCCACGAGCAGTACTTC.